A selection of T cell receptor beta chains follows, all from one sample in a study of T cell repertoires in cytomegalovirus infection. TCRdb used MiXCR to reprocess the reads, holding one entry per CDR3 protein. The sample yields approximately 600,000 distinct CDR3 sequences, about 39% seen once. Their target antigens are unknown. Sequences were derived from cultured PBMCs, sampled from culture after CMV antigen stimulation. These receptors were collected from a human donor in good health (CMV status not recorded). Some clones in this sample may be carry-over from other donors' samples. Both conserved end residues are part of each CDR3. Fields, in order: V gene, clone size, D gene, J gene, CDR3 DNA, CDR3 protein. A D gene is named only where the DNA matches it firmly. A row's size may be missing; if present it is once, few, many or a size class.

V: TRBV7-2; size: few; D: NA; J: TRBJ2-3; DNA: TGTGCCAGCAGCGCTTCTGCTTGGACTACTACGCAGTATTTT; CDR3: CASSASAWTTTQYF
V: TRBV18; size: NA; D: NA; J: TRBJ2-5; DNA: TGTGCCAGCTCACCGCAGGCCGGCGGGGAGACCCAGTACTTC; CDR3: CASSPQAGGETQYF
V: TRBV2; size: NA; D: NA; J: TRBJ2-3; DNA: TGTGCCAGCATATCAGAGCTAGCAGATACGCAGTATTTT; CDR3: CASISELADTQYF
V: TRBV7-2; size: NA; D: TRBD1; J: TRBJ1-2; DNA: TGTGCCAGCAGCTTAGATGGGCAGGGGGGTCGAGGCTACACCTTC; CDR3: CASSLDGQGGRGYTF
V: TRBV5-1; size: few; D: NA; J: TRBJ2-3; DNA: TGCGCCAGCAGCACCCGGACAGCCACAGATACGCAGTATTTT; CDR3: CASSTRTATDTQYF
V: TRBV5-1; size: NA; D: NA; J: TRBJ2-3; DNA: TGCGCCAGCAGCTCGGGGGTGGGTAGCCCCGGGGATACGCAGTATTTT; CDR3: CASSSGVGSPGDTQYF
V: TRBV20-1; size: NA; D: NA; J: TRBJ1-6; DNA: TGCAGTGCTAAAGGGGTTTTGAATTCACCCCTCCACTTT; CDR3: CSAKGVLNSPLHF
V: TRBV5-6; size: few; D: NA; J: TRBJ2-2; DNA: TGTGCCAGCAGCTTGGGCCCTAACAGAGGCGGGGAGCTGTTTTTT; CDR3: CASSLGPNRGGELFF
V: TRBV20-1; size: NA; D: TRBD2; J: TRBJ2-5; DNA: TGCAGTGCCGGGACTAGCGGGGGGGTAGCGGAGACCCAGTACTTC; CDR3: CSAGTSGGVAETQYF
V: TRBV12-3/TRBV12-4; size: few; D: TRBD2; J: TRBJ2-2; DNA: TGTGCCAGCAGTTTGCGGACTAGCGGCGCCGGGGAGCTGTTTTTT; CDR3: CASSLRTSGAGELFF
V: TRBV12-3/TRBV12-4; size: NA; D: NA; J: TRBJ1-6; DNA: TGTGCCAGCAGTTTAAACGGTTTTAATTCACCCCTCCACTTT; CDR3: CASSLNGFNSPLHF
V: TRBV4-1; size: few; D: NA; J: TRBJ2-1; DNA: TGCGCCAGCAGCCAGTCGGACTCTCACTCCTACAATGAGCAGTTCTTC; CDR3: CASSQSDSHSYNEQFF
V: TRBV7-2; size: NA; D: NA; J: TRBJ1-5; DNA: TGTGCCAGCAGCTTAGAGCTTGGGGCCAAACAGCCCCAGCATTTT; CDR3: CASSLELGAKQPQHF
V: TRBV7-9; size: few; D: NA; J: TRBJ2-7; DNA: TGTGCCAGCAGCGTCAGGGAAGGTGGGTCCTACGAGCAGTACTTC; CDR3: CASSVREGGSYEQYF
V: TRBV7-9; size: NA; D: NA; J: TRBJ1-2; DNA: TGTGCCAGCAGCCTTACAGCTTCCGAGATGGGTGGCTACACCTTC; CDR3: CASSLTASEMGGYTF
V: TRBV7-9; size: few; D: NA; J: TRBJ1-1; DNA: TGTGCCAGCAGCTTCGGTCGGTCGCCTTTCGCTTTCTTT; CDR3: CASSFGRSPFAFF
V: TRBV27; size: NA; D: NA; J: TRBJ1-2; DNA: TGTGCCAGCTCAGGGGTTCAAGGTGGCTACACCTTC; CDR3: CASSGVQGGYTF
V: TRBV12-3/TRBV12-4; size: NA; D: TRBD1; J: TRBJ1-1; DNA: TGTGCCAGCAGTCCTGGGACAGGGGTTGCCACTGAAGCTTTCTTT; CDR3: CASSPGTGVATEAFF
V: TRBV4-1; size: once; D: NA; J: TRBJ1-2; DNA: TGCGCCAGCAGCCAAGGTGACTTGAGGGTCTCTAGCTATGGCTACACCTTC; CDR3: CASSQGDLRVSSYGYTF
V: TRBV18; size: NA; D: TRBD1; J: TRBJ1-1; DNA: TGTGCCAGCTCACCGATGCTCCCCAACCTTGGACAGGGGCTCACTGAAGCTTTCTTT; CDR3: CASSPMLPNLGQGLTEAFF
V: TRBV28; size: few; D: TRBD1; J: TRBJ2-7; DNA: TGTGCCAGCAGTAGTCCCGGGACAGGACACGAGCAGTACTTC; CDR3: CASSSPGTGHEQYF
V: TRBV7-2; size: many; D: NA; J: TRBJ1-1; DNA: TGTGCCAGCAGCCCTAGAGACAGGCCGAACACTGAAGCTTTCTTT; CDR3: CASSPRDRPNTEAFF
V: TRBV29-1; size: few; D: NA; J: TRBJ1-1; DNA: TGCAGCGTCGGGGCGATGAACACTGAAGCTTTCTTT; CDR3: CSVGAMNTEAFF
V: TRBV6-1; size: NA; D: NA; J: TRBJ1-3; DNA: TGTGCCAGCAGTCGGGGATTATCCGGAAACACCATATATTTT; CDR3: CASSRGLSGNTIYF
V: TRBV7-2; size: NA; D: NA; J: TRBJ1-6; DNA: TGTGCCAGCAGCTCCTTTGCCCGAACCATAGGGTCACCCCTCCACTTT; CDR3: CASSSFARTIGSPLHF
V: TRBV4-1; size: NA; D: NA; J: TRBJ1-5; DNA: TGCGCCAGCAGCCAAGTAGGGTTACCCAATCAGCCCCAGCATTTT; CDR3: CASSQVGLPNQPQHF
V: TRBV7-9; size: few; D: NA; J: TRBJ1-2; DNA: TGTGCCAGCAGCGCCCATGGCCTGGATAACTATGGCTACACCTTC; CDR3: CASSAHGLDNYGYTF
V: TRBV6-1; size: NA; D: NA; J: TRBJ2-5; DNA: TGTGCCAGCAGTGGGCTTCGTAAACAGGGAGAGACCCAGTACTTC; CDR3: CASSGLRKQGETQYF
V: TRBV2; size: NA; D: NA; J: TRBJ2-3; DNA: TGTGCCAGCAGTGAATTGACTAGCACAGATACGCAGTATTTT; CDR3: CASSELTSTDTQYF
V: TRBV7-9; size: few; D: NA; J: TRBJ1-1; DNA: TGTGCCAGCAGCTTGACCTTAACCCTGAACACTGAAGCTTTCTTT; CDR3: CASSLTLTLNTEAFF
V: TRBV19; size: few; D: NA; J: TRBJ2-1; DNA: TGTGCCAGTAGTGTGTCCCATAGCTCCTACAATGAGCAGTTCTTC; CDR3: CASSVSHSSYNEQFF
V: TRBV19; size: few; D: NA; J: TRBJ1-2; DNA: TGTGCCAGTAGTCCGGGGACATCCAACTATGGCTACACCTTC; CDR3: CASSPGTSNYGYTF
V: TRBV7-8; size: many; D: NA; J: TRBJ2-2; DNA: TGTGCCAGCAGCTTAGTCGACACCGGGGAGCTGTTTTTT; CDR3: CASSLVDTGELFF
V: TRBV7-8; size: many; D: NA; J: TRBJ2-3; DNA: TGTGCCAGCAGCTTAGAATTGTGGGTCACAGATACGCAGTATTTT; CDR3: CASSLELWVTDTQYF
V: TRBV11-3; size: NA; D: NA; J: TRBJ1-5; DNA: TGTGCCAGCAGTTTCCGACAGGAGGTTCAGCCCCAGCATTTT; CDR3: CASSFRQEVQPQHF
V: TRBV12-5; size: NA; D: NA; J: TRBJ2-7; DNA: TGTGCTAGTGGTACGAATAGGTACGAGCAGTACTTC; CDR3: CASGTNRYEQYF
V: TRBV10-3; size: once; D: TRBD2; J: TRBJ2-3; DNA: TGTGCCATCAGTGTTGGCGGGAGCGCAGATACGCAGTATTTT; CDR3: CAISVGGSADTQYF
V: TRBV7-9; size: NA; D: TRBD2; J: TRBJ2-7; DNA: TGTGCCAGCAGCTCGGGACTAGCGAGTTCAGGAGTCTACGAGCAGTACTTC; CDR3: CASSSGLASSGVYEQYF
V: TRBV7-2; size: NA; D: NA; J: TRBJ2-3; DNA: TGTGCCAGCAGCTTTCTGAGCCCCGATACGCAGTATTTT; CDR3: CASSFLSPDTQYF
V: TRBV7-9; size: NA; D: NA; J: TRBJ2-5; DNA: TGTGCCAGCAGCTCCCTCTTTCGGGATAAGGAGACCCAGTACTTC; CDR3: CASSSLFRDKETQYF
V: TRBV11-1; size: NA; D: NA; J: TRBJ2-2; DNA: TGTGCCAGCAGCTTAGTGACAGTGGCTAACACCGGGGAGCTGTTTTTT; CDR3: CASSLVTVANTGELFF
V: TRBV6-1; size: NA; D: NA; J: TRBJ2-1; DNA: TGTGCCAGCGCCTCCAGCCGAAGTGGTAAAATGAATGAGCAGTTCTTC; CDR3: CASASSRSGKMNEQFF
V: TRBV24-1; size: NA; D: NA; J: TRBJ1-3; DNA: TGTGCCACCAGTGCAGGGTCCCACTCTGGAAACACCATATATTTT; CDR3: CATSAGSHSGNTIYF
V: TRBV11-2; size: few; D: NA; J: TRBJ2-4; DNA: TGTGCCAGCAGCTTAAAGGCATATCTAGCCAAAAACATTCAGTACTTC; CDR3: CASSLKAYLAKNIQYF
V: TRBV28; size: few; D: TRBD1; J: TRBJ1-4; DNA: TGTGCCAGCAGAAACAGGGGGACCCTAAGGGAAAAACTGTTTTTT; CDR3: CASRNRGTLREKLFF
V: TRBV7-2; size: few; D: TRBD1; J: TRBJ1-2; DNA: TGTGCCAGCAGCACTCTGACAGGGGGTAACTATGGCTACACCTTC; CDR3: CASSTLTGGNYGYTF
V: TRBV3-1; size: NA; D: TRBD1; J: TRBJ1-4; DNA: TGTGCCAGCAGTCGTGGGACAGGAGGGAACGAAAAACTGTTTTTT; CDR3: CASSRGTGGNEKLFF
V: TRBV7-2; size: many; D: NA; J: TRBJ1-4; DNA: TGTGCCAGCAGCTTATGGGCGAGGGAAAAACTGTTTTTT; CDR3: CASSLWAREKLFF
V: TRBV12-3/TRBV12-4; size: NA; D: NA; J: TRBJ1-2; DNA: TGTGCCAGCAGCCGGGACGGGAAGTATGGCTACACCTTC; CDR3: CASSRDGKYGYTF
V: TRBV20-1; size: NA; D: TRBD1; J: TRBJ1-1; DNA: TGCAGTGCTCACATTTCAGGGGGCCGGAACACTGAAGCTTTCTTT; CDR3: CSAHISGGRNTEAFF
V: TRBV20-1; size: NA; D: NA; J: TRBJ2-4; DNA: TGCAGTGCTAGAGCTTTTAGTATAGTAGGACCCCCGAAAAACATTCAGTACTTC; CDR3: CSARAFSIVGPPKNIQYF
V: TRBV18; size: NA; D: TRBD2; J: TRBJ2-5; DNA: TGTGCCAGCTCACCCCAACTAGCGGCCCAAGAGACCCAGTACTTC; CDR3: CASSPQLAAQETQYF
V: TRBV6-2/TRBV6-3; size: few; D: NA; J: TRBJ1-1; DNA: TGTGCCAGCAGTTCCAACACCTACACTGAAGCTTTCTTT; CDR3: CASSSNTYTEAFF
V: TRBV12-3/TRBV12-4; size: NA; D: NA; J: TRBJ1-2; DNA: TGTGCCAGCAGTCTTTCTCCCCGGATCGGCTACACCTTC; CDR3: CASSLSPRIGYTF
V: TRBV4-1; size: NA; D: NA; J: TRBJ2-6; DNA: TGCGCCAGCAGCCAACACCCTGGGACTTTAGCCGGGGCCAACGTCCTGACTTTC; CDR3: CASSQHPGTLAGANVLTF
V: TRBV7-2; size: few; D: TRBD1; J: TRBJ2-2; DNA: TGTGCCAGCAGTCCATGGGCGGGACAGGGTTATGACGGGGAGCTGTTTTTT; CDR3: CASSPWAGQGYDGELFF
V: TRBV7-6; size: NA; D: TRBD1; J: TRBJ2-1; DNA: TGTGCCAGCAGCTTAGGGGCAGGGGGTTTTGAGCAGTTCTTC; CDR3: CASSLGAGGFEQFF
V: TRBV5-5; size: few; D: NA; J: TRBJ1-1; DNA: TGTGCCAGCACCGCAGTTCCGGACACTGAAGCTTTCTTT; CDR3: CASTAVPDTEAFF
V: TRBV7-2; size: NA; D: NA; J: TRBJ2-2; DNA: TGTGCCAGCAGCCCCCCTGGCGGCACAAACACCGGGGAGCTGTTTTTT; CDR3: CASSPPGGTNTGELFF